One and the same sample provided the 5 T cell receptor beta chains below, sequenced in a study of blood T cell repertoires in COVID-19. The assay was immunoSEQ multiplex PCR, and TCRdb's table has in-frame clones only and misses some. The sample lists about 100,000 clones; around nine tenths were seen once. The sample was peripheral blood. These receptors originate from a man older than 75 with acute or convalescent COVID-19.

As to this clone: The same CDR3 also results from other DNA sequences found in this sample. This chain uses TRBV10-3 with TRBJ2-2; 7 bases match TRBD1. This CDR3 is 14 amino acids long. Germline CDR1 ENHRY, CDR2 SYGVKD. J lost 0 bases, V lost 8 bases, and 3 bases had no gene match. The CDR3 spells CAISGTANTGELFF. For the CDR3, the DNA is TGTGCCATCTCCGGGACAGCGAACACCGGGGAGCTGTTTTTT.

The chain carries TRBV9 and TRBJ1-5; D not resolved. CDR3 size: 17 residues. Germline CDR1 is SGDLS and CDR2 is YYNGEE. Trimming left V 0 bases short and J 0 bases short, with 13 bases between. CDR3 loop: CASSVGARFNSNQPQHF. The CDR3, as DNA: TGTGCCAGCAGCGTAGGGGCCCGATTTAATAGCAATCAGCCCCAGCATTTT.

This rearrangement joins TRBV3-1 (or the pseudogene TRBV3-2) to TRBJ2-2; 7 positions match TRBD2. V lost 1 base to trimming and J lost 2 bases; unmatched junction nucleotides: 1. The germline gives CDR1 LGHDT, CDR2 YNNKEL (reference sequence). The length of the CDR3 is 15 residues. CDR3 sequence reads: CASSQAGLNTGELFF. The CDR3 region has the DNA TGTGCCAGCAGCCAAGCGGGACTAAACACCGGGGAGCTGTTTTTT.

The DNA for the CDR3 is TGTGCCAGCAGCCAGGGACTGTTGGTACCCTACGAGCAGTACTTC. This translates into CASSQGLLVPYEQYF. J is TRBJ2-7 and V is TRBV5-4; a weak D match, TRBD2 (6 bases). Trimming cost V 4 bases and J 2 bases, with 16 bases left between them. Germline V gene lookup returns CDR1 SGHNT and CDR2 YYREEE (reference sequence). This CDR3 is 15 amino acids long.

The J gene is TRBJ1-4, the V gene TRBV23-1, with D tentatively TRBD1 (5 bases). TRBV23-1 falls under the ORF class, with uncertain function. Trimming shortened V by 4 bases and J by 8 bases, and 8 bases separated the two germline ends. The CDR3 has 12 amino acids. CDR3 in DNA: TGCGCCAGCAGTCTCGGGGGAGAAAAACTGTTTTTT. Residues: CASSLGGEKLFF.